This T cell receptor (beta chain) was captured in a study of blood T cell repertoires in COVID-19. Study overall: The study drew acute and convalescent COVID-19 samples from the United States, Italy and Spain. In each case, the material was cDNA or gDNA derived from T cells, B-cell-depleted T cells, or PBMCs.

This table comes from immunoSEQ multiplex PCR, and its TCRdb copy is limited to in-frame clones, with some not included. The sample includes a few hundred thousand clones, roughly nine tenths of them seen just once. Material: peripheral blood. The TCR comes from a man between 70 and 80 years old with acute or convalescent COVID-19.

CDR3 coding DNA: TGTGCCAGCAGCCTAACGCGGGGACTGAGCTCCTACAATGAGCAGTTCTTC. Amino acids: CASSLTRGLSSYNEQFF. The chain employs TRBV7-9 and TRBJ2-1; TRBD2 might be the D (6 bases). The CDR3 is 17 residues long. The ends were cut back, 5 bases at V and 0 bases at J, with 17 bases in the middle. Germline V gene data show CDR1 as SEHNR and CDR2 as FQNEAQ (reference sequence).